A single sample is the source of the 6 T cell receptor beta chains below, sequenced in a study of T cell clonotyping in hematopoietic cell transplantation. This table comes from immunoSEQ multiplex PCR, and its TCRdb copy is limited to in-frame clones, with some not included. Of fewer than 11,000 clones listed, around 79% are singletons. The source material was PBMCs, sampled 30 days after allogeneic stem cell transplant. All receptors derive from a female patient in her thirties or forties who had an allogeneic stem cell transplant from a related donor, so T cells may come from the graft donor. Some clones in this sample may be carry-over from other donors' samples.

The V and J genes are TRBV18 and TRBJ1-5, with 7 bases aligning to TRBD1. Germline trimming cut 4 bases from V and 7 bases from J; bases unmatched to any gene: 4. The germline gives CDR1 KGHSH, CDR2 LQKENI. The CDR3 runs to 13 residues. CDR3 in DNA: TGTGCCAGCTCACAACAGGGGAACCAGCCCCAGCATTTT. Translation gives CASSQQGNQPQHF.

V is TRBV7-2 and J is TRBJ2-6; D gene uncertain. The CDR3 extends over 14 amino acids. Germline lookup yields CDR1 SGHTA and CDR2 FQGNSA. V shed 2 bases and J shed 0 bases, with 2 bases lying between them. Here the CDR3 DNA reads TGTGCCAGCAGCTTATACTCTGGGGCCAACGTCCTGACTTTC. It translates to CASSLYSGANVLTF.

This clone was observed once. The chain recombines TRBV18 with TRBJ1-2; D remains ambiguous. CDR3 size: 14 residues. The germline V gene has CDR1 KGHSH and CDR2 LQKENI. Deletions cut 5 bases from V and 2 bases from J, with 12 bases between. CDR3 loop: CASSGNRENYGYTF. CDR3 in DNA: TGTGCCAGCTCAGGTAACCGGGAGAACTATGGCTACACCTTC.

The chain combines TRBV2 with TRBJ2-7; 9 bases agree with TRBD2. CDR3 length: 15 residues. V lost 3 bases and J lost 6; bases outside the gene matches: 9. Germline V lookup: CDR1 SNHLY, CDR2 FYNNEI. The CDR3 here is CASSDLVAGAGEQYF. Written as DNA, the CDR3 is TGTGCCAGCAGTGATCTTGTAGCGGGAGCCGGCGAGCAGTACTTC.

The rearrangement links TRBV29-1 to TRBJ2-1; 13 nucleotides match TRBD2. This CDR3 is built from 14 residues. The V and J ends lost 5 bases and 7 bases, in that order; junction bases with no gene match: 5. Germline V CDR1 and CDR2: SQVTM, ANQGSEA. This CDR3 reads CSVWGLAGRNEQFF. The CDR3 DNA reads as TGCAGCGTTTGGGGACTAGCGGGGCGGAATGAGCAGTTCTTC.

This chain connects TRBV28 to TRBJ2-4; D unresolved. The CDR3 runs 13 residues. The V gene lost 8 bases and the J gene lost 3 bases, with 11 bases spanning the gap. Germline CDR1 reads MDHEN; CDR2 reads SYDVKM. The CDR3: CASGALYKNIQYF. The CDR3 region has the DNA TGTGCCAGCGGAGCTCTCTACAAAAACATTCAGTACTTC.